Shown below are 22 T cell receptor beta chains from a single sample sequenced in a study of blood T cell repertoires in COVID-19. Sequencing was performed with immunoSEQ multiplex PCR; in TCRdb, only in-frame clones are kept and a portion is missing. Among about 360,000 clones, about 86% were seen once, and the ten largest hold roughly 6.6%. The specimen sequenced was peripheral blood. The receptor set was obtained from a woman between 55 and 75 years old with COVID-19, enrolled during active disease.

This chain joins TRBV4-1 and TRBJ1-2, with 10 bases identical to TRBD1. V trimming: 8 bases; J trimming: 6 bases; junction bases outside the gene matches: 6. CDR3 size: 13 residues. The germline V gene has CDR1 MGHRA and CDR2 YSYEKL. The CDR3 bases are TGCGCCAGCCAAGGACAGGGGGGACATGGCTACACCTTC. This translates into CASQGQGGHGYTF.

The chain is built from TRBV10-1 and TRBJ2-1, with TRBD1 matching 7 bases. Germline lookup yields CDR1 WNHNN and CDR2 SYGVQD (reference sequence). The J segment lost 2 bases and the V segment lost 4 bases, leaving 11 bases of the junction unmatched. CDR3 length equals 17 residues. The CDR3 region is CASSGAKGTAAYNEQFF. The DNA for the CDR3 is TGCGCCAGCAGTGGGGCAAAGGGGACAGCAGCCTACAATGAGCAGTTCTTC.

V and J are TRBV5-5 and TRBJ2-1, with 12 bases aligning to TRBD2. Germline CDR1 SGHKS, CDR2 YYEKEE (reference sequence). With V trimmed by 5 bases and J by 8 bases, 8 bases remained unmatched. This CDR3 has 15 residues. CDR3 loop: CASSSGLAGTYEQFF. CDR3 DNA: TGTGCCAGCAGTTCTGGACTAGCGGGGACCTATGAGCAGTTCTTC.

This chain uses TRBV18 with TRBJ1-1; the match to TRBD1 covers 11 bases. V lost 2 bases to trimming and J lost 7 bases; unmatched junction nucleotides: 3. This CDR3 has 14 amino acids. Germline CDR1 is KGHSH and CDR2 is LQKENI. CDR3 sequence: CASSPRGQGGEAFF. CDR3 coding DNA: TGTGCCAGCTCACCAAGGGGACAGGGGGGTGAAGCTTTCTTT.

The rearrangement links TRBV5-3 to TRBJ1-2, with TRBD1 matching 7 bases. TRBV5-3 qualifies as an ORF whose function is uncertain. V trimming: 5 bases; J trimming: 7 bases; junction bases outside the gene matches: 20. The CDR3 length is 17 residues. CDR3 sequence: CARSCDRDDRMGVGYTF. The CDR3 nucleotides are TGTGCCAGAAGTTGCGACAGGGATGACAGGATGGGGGTTGGCTACACCTTC.

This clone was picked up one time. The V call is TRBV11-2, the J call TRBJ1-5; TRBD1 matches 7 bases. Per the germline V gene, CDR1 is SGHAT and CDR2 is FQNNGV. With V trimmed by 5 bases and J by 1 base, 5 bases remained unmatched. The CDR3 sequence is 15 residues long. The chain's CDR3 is CASSQGQQSNQPQHF. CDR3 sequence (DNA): TGTGCCAGCAGCCAGGGACAGCAGAGCAATCAGCCCCAGCATTTT.

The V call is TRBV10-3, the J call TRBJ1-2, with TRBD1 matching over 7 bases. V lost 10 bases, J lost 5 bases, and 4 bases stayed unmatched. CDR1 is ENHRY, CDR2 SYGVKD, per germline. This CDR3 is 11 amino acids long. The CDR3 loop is CATEQGYGYTF. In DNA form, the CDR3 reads TGTGCCACCGAACAGGGGTATGGCTACACCTTC.

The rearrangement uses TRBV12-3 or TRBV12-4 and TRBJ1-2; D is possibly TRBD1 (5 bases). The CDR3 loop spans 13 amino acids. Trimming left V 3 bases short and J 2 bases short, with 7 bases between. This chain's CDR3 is CASSLGGNYGYTF. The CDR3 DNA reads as TGTGCCAGCAGTTTGGGGGGGAACTATGGCTACACCTTC.

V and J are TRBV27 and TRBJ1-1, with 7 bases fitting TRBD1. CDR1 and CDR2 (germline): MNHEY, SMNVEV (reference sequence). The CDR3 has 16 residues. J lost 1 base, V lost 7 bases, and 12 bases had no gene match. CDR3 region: CASKPGQLESNTEAFF. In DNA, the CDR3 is TGTGCCAGCAAACCGGGACAGCTCGAATCGAACACTGAAGCTTTCTTT.

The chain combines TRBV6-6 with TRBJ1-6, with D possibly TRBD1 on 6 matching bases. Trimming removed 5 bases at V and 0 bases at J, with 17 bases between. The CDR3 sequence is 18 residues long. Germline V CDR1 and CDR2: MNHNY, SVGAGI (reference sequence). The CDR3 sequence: CASSLQGMGSSYNSPLHF. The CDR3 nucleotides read TGTGCCAGCAGTCTACAGGGAATGGGAAGCTCCTATAATTCACCCCTCCACTTT.

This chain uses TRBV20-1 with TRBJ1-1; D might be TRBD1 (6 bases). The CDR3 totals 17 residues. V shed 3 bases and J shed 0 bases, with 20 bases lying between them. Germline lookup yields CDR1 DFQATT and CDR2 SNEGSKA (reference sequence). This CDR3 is CSASEPDRMVVNTEAFF. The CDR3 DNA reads TGCAGTGCTAGTGAACCGGACAGAATGGTGGTGAACACTGAAGCTTTCTTT.

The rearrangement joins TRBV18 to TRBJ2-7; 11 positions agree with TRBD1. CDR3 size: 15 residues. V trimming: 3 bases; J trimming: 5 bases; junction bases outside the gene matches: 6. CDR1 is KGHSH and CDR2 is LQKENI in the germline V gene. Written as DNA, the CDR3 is TGTGCCAGCTCACCCGGGACAGGGGGAAAGAACGAGCAGTACTTC. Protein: CASSPGTGGKNEQYF.

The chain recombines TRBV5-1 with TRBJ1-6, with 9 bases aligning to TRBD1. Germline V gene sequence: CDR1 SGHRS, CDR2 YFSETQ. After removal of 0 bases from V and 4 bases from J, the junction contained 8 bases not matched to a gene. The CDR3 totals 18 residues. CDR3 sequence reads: CASSLETGGRGYNSPLHF. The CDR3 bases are TGCGCCAGCAGCTTGGAAACAGGGGGCAGGGGATATAATTCACCCCTCCACTTT.

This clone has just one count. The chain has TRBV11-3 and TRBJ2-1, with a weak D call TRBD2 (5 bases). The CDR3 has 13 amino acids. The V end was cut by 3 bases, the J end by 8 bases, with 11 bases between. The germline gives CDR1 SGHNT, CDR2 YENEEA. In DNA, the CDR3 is TGTGCCAGCAGCTTGGGAGAGATCCATGAGCAGTTCTTC. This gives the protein CASSLGEIHEQFF.

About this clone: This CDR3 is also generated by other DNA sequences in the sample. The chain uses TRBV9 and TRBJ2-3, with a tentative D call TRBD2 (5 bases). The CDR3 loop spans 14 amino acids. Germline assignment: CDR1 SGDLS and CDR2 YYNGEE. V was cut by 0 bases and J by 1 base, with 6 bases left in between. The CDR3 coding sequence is TGTGCCAGCAGCGTAGTCGGGGGCACAGATACGCAGTATTTT. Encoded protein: CASSVVGGTDTQYF.

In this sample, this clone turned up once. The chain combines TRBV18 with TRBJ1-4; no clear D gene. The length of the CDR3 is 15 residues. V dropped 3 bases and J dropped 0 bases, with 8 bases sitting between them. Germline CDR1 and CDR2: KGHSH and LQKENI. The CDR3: CASSPREATNEKLFF. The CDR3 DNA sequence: TGTGCCAGCTCACCTCGGGAAGCAACTAATGAAAAACTGTTTTTT.

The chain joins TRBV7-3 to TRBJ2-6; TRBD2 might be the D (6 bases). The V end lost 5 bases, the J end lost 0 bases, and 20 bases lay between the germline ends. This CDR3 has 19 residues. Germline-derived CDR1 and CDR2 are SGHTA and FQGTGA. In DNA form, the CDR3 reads TGTGCCAGCAGCCCAAACGCGGGGCCCCCAACCTCTGGGGCCAACGTCCTGACTTTC. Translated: CASSPNAGPPTSGANVLTF.

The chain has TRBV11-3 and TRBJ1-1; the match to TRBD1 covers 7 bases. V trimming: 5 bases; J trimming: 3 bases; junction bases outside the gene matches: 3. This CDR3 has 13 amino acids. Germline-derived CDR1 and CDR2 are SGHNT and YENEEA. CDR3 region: CASSNQGDTEAFF. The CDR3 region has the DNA TGTGCCAGCAGCAATCAGGGGGACACTGAAGCTTTCTTT.

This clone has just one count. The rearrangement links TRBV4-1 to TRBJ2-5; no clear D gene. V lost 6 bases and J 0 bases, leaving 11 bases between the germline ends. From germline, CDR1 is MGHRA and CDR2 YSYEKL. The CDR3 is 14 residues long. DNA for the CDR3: TGCGCCAGCAGTCTTAATCGGTACCAAGAGACCCAGTACTTC. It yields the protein CASSLNRYQETQYF.

CDR3 in amino acids: CASSLTKEEPQHF. CDR3 nucleotide sequence: TGTGCCAGCAGCTTAACGAAAGAGGAGCCCCAGCATTTT. This chain connects TRBV7-3 to TRBJ1-5; no clear D gene. This CDR3 has 13 amino acids. Trimming took off 0 bases at V and 8 bases at J, with 8 bases between the two ends. Germline assignment: CDR1 SGHTA and CDR2 FQGTGA. The complete variable domain, with remaining parts taken from reference TRBV7-3 and TRBJ1-5, reads GAGVSQTPSNKVTEKGKYVELRCDPISGHTALYWYRQSLGQGPEFLIYFQGTGAADDSGLPNDRFFAVRPEGSVSTLKIQRTERGDSAVYLCASSLTKEEPQHFGDGTRLSIL.

In nucleotides, the CDR3 is TGCGCCAGCAGCCAGGTACTAGCGGGAGGACCCAATGAGCAGTTCTTC. Its translation is CASSQVLAGGPNEQFF. This chain connects TRBV4-3 to TRBJ2-1, with TRBD2 matching 12 bases. The CDR3 is made up of 16 amino acids. The germline V gene encodes CDR1 LGHNA and CDR2 YSLEER. With 3 bases clipped from V and 6 bases from J, the junction kept 6 bases outside the gene matches.

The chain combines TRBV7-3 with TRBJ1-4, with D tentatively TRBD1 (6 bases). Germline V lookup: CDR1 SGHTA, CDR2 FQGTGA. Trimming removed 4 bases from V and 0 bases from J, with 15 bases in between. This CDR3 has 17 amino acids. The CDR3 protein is CASSSGQRIATNEKLFF. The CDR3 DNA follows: TGTGCCAGCAGCTCGGGACAAAGGATTGCAACTAATGAAAAACTGTTTTTT.